These 3 T cell receptor beta chains were all obtained from the same sample, sequenced in a study of beta chain features in type 1 diabetes. Regarding the study as a whole: Patients with Type 1 diabetes showed moderately but significantly shorter TCRB CDR3s in all four CD4+ subsets.

Antigens of these TCRs are unknown. Since all of the isolated RNA was reverse transcribed, expressed TCRB transcripts were what got sequenced. Sequenced by immunoSEQ multiplex PCR; TCRdb stores in-frame clones only, minus some. The table shows roughly 50,000 clones, with roughly 50% occurring only once. The source material was Tregs from blood. These receptors all stem from a woman aged 40-49 years with type 1 diabetes.

The chain is built from TRBV29-1 and TRBJ2-7; tentatively, D is TRBD2 (6 bases). The V and J ends lost 6 bases and 7 bases respectively, with 16 bases between them. Germline V gives CDR1 SQVTM, CDR2 ANQGSEA. The CDR3 is 12 residues long. This CDR3 reads CSVGGSPWEQYF. Here the CDR3 DNA reads TGCAGCGTGGGGGGTTCACCGTGGGAGCAGTACTTC.

The chain has TRBV15 and TRBJ2-4, with no clear D. This CDR3 has 16 amino acids. The V end was cut by 1 base, the J end by 0 bases, with 10 bases between. Germline CDR1 is LNHNV and CDR2 is YYDKDF (reference sequence). CDR3 DNA sequence: TGTGCCACCAGCAGAGTTGGTGAACTAGCCAAAAACATTCAGTACTTC. Translating it yields CATSRVGELAKNIQYF.

This clone occurred once. The chain employs TRBV18 and TRBJ2-7; possibly TRBD2 for D (5 bases). The CDR3 has 13 residues. Germline V CDR1 and CDR2: KGHSH, LQKENI. V shed 5 bases and J shed 7 bases, with 15 bases lying between them. The CDR3 DNA reads as TGTGCCAGCTCAGGCGACTACCTACTGGAGCAGTACTTC. Its protein is CASSGDYLLEQYF.